These T cell receptor beta chains were read from a single sample in a study of cytomegalovirus exposure and HLA in healthy donors. Repertoires were generated with immunoSEQ multiplex PCR, while TCRdb's copy carries only in-frame clones and drops some. Here the sample spans about 140,000 clones, roughly 70% being singletons. Input material: PBMCs. The receptors stem from a male donor in good health and CMV-seronegative. Both conserved end residues are part of each CDR3. The D gene is left open where the match is weak. A clone size is listed for some rows: how often the clone was seen (once, few, many), or a class if it is expanded.

-,15,TRBV7-9,-,TRBJ2-2,TGTGCCAGCAGCTTAGGCCAGGGGAAGACCGGGGAGCTGTTTTTT,CASSLGQGKTGELFF
few,15,TRBV6-5,TRBD2,TRBJ2-1,TGTGCCAGCAGTTACTCAAGCGGGAGTCGGAATGAGCAGTTCTTC,CASSYSSGSRNEQFF
once,13,TRBV7-2,-,TRBJ1-2,TGTGCCAGCAGCTTAGGCCAGGGCCGTGGCTACACCTTC,CASSLGQGRGYTF
-,13,TRBV28,TRBD1,TRBJ2-7,TGTGCCAGCAGTGGACAGGAACCCTACGAGCAGTACTTC,CASSGQEPYEQYF
-,16,TRBV6-5,-,TRBJ1-2,TGTGCCAGCAGTTACTCGGGCGGGACTGCAAACTATGGCTACACCTTC,CASSYSGGTANYGYTF
-,15,TRBV7-3,TRBD1,TRBJ2-5,TGTGCCAGCAGCTTAGCCGGGACAGGAATAGAGACCCAGTACTTC,CASSLAGTGIETQYF
-,16,TRBV5-5,-,TRBJ1-1,TGTGCCAGCAGCTTTGCCCCCGGGACAAAGAACACTGAAGCTTTCTTT,CASSFAPGTKNTEAFF
-,14,TRBV5-1,TRBD1,TRBJ1-4,TGCGCCAGCAGCATACAGGGGTACAGTGAAAAACTGTTTTTT,CASSIQGYSEKLFF
few,13,TRBV30,TRBD1,TRBJ1-2,TGTGCCTGGGAGCCCGGGACAGGGAGCGGCTACACCTTC,CAWEPGTGSGYTF
-,14,TRBV6-6,TRBD1,TRBJ1-2,TGTGCCAGCAGTCCAAGGACAGGGGGCTATGGCTACACCTTC,CASSPRTGGYGYTF